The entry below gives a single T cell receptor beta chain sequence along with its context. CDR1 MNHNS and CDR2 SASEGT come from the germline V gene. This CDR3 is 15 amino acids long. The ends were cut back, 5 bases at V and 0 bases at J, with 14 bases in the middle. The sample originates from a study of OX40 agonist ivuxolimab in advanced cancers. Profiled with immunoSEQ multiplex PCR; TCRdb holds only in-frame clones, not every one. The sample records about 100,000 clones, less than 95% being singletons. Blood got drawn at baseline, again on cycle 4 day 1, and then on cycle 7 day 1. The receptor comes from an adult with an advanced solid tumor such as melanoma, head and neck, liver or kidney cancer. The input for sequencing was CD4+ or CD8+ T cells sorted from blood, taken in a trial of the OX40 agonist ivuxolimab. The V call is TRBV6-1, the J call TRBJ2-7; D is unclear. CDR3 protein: CASSPKRPDSYEQYF. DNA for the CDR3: TGTGCCAGCAGTCCAAAAAGACCCGACTCCTACGAGCAGTACTTC.